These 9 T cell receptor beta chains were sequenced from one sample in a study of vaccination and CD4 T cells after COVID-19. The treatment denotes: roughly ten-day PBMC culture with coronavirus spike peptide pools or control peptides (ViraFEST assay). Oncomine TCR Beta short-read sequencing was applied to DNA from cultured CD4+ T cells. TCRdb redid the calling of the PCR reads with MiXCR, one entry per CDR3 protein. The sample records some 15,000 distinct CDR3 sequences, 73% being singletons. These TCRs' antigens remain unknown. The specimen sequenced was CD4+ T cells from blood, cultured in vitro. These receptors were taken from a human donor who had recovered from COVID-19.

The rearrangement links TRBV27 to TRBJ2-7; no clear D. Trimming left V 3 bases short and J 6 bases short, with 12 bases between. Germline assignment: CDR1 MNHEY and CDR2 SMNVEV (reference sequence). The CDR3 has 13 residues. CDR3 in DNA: TGTGCCAGCAGTTTCCTGGCGGCCGTCGAGCAGTACTTC. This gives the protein CASSFLAAVEQYF.

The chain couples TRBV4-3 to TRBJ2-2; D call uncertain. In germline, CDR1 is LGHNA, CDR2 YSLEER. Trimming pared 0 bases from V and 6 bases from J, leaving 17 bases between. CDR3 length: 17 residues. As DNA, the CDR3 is TGCGCCAGCAGCCAAGATTTTGGCCTAGTTCCCCCCGGGGAGCTGTTTTTT. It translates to CASSQDFGLVPPGELFF.

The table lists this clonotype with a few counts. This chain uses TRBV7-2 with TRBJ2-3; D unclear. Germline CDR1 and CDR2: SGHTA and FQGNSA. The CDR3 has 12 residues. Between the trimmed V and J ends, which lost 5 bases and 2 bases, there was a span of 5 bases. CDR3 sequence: CASSTFTDTQYF. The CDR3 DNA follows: TGTGCCAGCAGCACCTTCACAGATACGCAGTATTTT.

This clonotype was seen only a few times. Here the CDR3 reads CATSRDRGNTIYF. CDR3 bases: TGTGCCACCAGCAGAGACCGGGGAAACACCATATATTTT. The chain employs TRBV15 and TRBJ1-3; no clear D. Germline assignment: CDR1 LNHNV and CDR2 YYDKDF (reference sequence). V was clipped by 0 bases and J by 4 bases, with 4 bases between them. CDR3 length: 13 residues. The entire variable domain, with the rest obtained from reference TRBV15 and TRBJ1-3, is as follows: DAMVIQNPRYQVTQFGKPVTLSCSQTLNHNVMYWYQQKSSQAPKLLFHYYDKDFNNEADTPDNFQSRRPNTSFCFLDIRSPGLGDTAMYLCATSRDRGNTIYFGEGSWLTVV.

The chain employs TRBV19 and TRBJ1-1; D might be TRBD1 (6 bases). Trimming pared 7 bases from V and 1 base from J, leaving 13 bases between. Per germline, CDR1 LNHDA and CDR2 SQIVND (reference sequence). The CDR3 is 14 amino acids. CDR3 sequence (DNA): TGTGCCAGTACCAGGGGCCGGGGGAACACTGAAGCTTTCTTT. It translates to CASTRGRGNTEAFF. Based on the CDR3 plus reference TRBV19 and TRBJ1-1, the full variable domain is DGGITQSPKYLFRKEGQNVTLSCEQNLNHDAMYWYRQDPGQGLRLIYYSQIVNDFQKGDIAEGYSVSREKKESFPLTVTSAQKNPTAFYLCASTRGRGNTEAFFGQGTRLTVV.

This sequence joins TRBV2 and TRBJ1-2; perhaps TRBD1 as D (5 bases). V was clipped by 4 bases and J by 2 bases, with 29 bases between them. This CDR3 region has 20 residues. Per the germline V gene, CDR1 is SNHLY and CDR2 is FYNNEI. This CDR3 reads CASSASWSASPHSGNYGYTF. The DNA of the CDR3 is TGTGCCAGCAGTGCTTCGTGGTCAGCCAGCCCCCACTCAGGGAACTATGGCTACACCTTC.

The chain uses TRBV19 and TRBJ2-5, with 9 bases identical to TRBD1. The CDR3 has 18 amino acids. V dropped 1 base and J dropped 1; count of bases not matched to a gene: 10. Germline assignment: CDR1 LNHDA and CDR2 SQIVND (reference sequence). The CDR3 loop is CASSIVLPGQGIQETQYF. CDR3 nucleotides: TGTGCCAGTAGTATAGTCCTACCGGGACAGGGTATCCAAGAGACCCAGTACTTC.

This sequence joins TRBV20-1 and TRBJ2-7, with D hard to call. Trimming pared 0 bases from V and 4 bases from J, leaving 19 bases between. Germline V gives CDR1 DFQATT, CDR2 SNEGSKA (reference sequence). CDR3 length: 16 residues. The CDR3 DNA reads TGCAGTGCTAGAGATCTAGACAACCATATACGTTACGAGCAGTACTTC. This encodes CSARDLDNHIRYEQYF.

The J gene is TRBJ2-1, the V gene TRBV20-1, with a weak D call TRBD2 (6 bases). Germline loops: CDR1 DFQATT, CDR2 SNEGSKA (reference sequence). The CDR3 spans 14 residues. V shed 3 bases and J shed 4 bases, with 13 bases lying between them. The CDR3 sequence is CSASRSGRYNEQFF. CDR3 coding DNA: TGCAGTGCTAGCCGGAGCGGGCGGTACAATGAGCAGTTCTTC.